This note documents a single TCR beta chain sequence. With random hexamers, reverse transcription was performed on roughly 0.45 to 1 ug of RNA. It was immunoSEQ multiplex PCR that amplified TCR beta CDR3 across 54 Vbeta and 13 Jbeta. Each CDR3 protein is one row after TCRdb ran MiXCR on the immunoSEQ multiplex PCR reads. The sample includes approximately 150,000 distinct CDR3 sequences, around 80% of them seen just once. The data were taken from a study of CD8 T cells in Susac syndrome. The ends lost 0 bases at V and 0 bases at J; junction bases unmatched: 11. CDR3 length: 20 amino acids. Germline V gene lookup returns CDR1 DFQATT and CDR2 SNEGSKA (reference sequence). In blood CD8+ and CD4+ T cells, TCR beta underwent sequencing. Bulk CD8+ and CD4+ cells came from magnetic negative isolation; CD8+ TEMRA by FACS.

The gene calls are TRBV20-1 and TRBJ2-2, with 12 bases that match TRBD2. Source material: CD8+ T cells from PBMCs. The receptor was isolated from a human donor with multiple sclerosis. The CDR3 DNA reads TGCAGTGCTAGAGATCTGACTAGCGGGGGCCTTTCGACGAACACCGGGGAGCTGTTTTTT. Its protein product is CSARDLTSGGLSTNTGELFF.